What follows are 30 T cell receptor beta chains derived from one specimen sequenced in a study of CD8+CD57+ T cells in acquired aplastic anemia. Those patients picked for sequencing had displayed CD8+CD57+ cell expansion on flow cytometry. Genomic DNA, serving as template, underwent TCR beta VDJ and CDR3 profiling. TCRdb called the reads again in MiXCR, with one record for every CDR3 protein. The sample yields approximately 58,000 distinct CDR3 sequences, around 50% seen once. Sequenced material: sorted CD4+, CD8+, or CD8+CD57+ T cells (not recorded which) from PBMCs. All receptors derive from a human donor with aplastic anemia.

The chain carries TRBV29-1 and TRBJ2-3; 11 positions agree with TRBD2. CDR1 is SQVTM, CDR2 ANQGSEA, per germline. The CDR3 length is 13 residues. V gave up 4 bases and J gave up 5 bases; unmatched junction bases: 2. CDR3 coding DNA: TGCAGCGTTGGTGGACTAGCGGGAGATACGCAGTATTTT. It translates to CSVGGLAGDTQYF.

For this clonotype: At one end, the junction sequence differs from germline, possibly due to a read error. CDR3 region: CASSRSQGERSFEQHF. CDR3 nucleotides: TGTGCCAGCAGTCGATCTCAGGGGGAGAGGTCCTTCGAGCAGCACTTC. V and J are TRBV27 and TRBJ2-7, with 7 bases aligning to TRBD1. The V gene's germline CDR1 is MNHEY and CDR2 SMNVEV (reference sequence). The CDR3 is 16 amino acids.

Details on this clonotype: Given the absence of the conserved phenylalanine or tryptophan at the CDR3 end, a read error is likely. V usage is TRBV7-8 and J usage is TRBJ2-7; tentative D call: TRBD2 (6 bases). This CDR3 contains 16 residues. V gave up 4 bases and J gave up 0 bases, with 16 bases separating them. Per germline, CDR1 SGHVS and CDR2 FQNEAQ. This chain's CDR3 is CASSSRTPGLSYEQYL. The DNA for the CDR3 is TGTGCCAGCAGCTCCCGTACTCCGGGACTCTCCTACGAGCAGTACCTC.

There are many counts of this clonotype. This chain connects TRBV6-1 to TRBJ1-2; 8 bases fit TRBD1. CDR3 length equals 13 residues. V shed 6 bases, J shed 2 bases, and the junction held 2 bases outside the gene matches. CDR1 MNHNS and CDR2 SASEGT come from the germline V gene. In DNA, the CDR3 is TGTGCCAGCAGGGACAGGGTAAACTATGGCTACACCTTC. Protein sequence: CASRDRVNYGYTF.

In the case of this clonotype: This CDR3 fails to terminate in the conserved phenylalanine or tryptophan, so it likely reflects a read error. This sequence joins TRBV29-1 and TRBJ2-7, with D hard to call. Germline CDR1 SQVTM, CDR2 ANQGSEA. Trimming cost V 4 bases and J 0 bases, with 13 bases left between them. The CDR3 has 14 amino acids. In DNA, the CDR3 is TGCAGCGTTGTCCTGTCGTACCACTCCTACGAGCAGTACTCC. This translates into CSVVLSYHSYEQYS.

V usage is TRBV7-6 and J usage is TRBJ2-2; 8 bases are a match to TRBD1. The germline CDR1 and CDR2 sequences are SGHVS and FNYEAQ. The CDR3 spans 17 residues. V lost 1 base and J lost 4; bases outside the gene matches: 8. CDR3 sequence reads: CASSLVRRGLGTGELFF. In nucleotides, the CDR3 is TGTGCCAGCAGCTTAGTACGCAGGGGGCTAGGCACCGGGGAGCTGTTTTTT.

There are a few counts of this clonotype. V is TRBV7-6 and J is TRBJ1-4; TRBD1 is a possible D gene (5 bases). The CDR3 spans 14 residues. Between the trimmed V and J ends, which lost 0 bases and 8 bases, there was a span of 10 bases. The germline V gene has CDR1 SGHVS and CDR2 FNYEAQ. The CDR3, as DNA: TGTGCCAGCAGCTTAGCAGGGACTGGAGAAAAACTGTTTTTT. It encodes CASSLAGTGEKLFF.

The sample holds many counts of this clonotype. The chain couples TRBV2 to TRBJ1-2; TRBD1 matches 9 bases. CDR3 length equals 20 residues. V lost 4 bases to trimming and J lost 1 base; unmatched junction nucleotides: 19. Germline CDR1 SNHLY, CDR2 FYNNEI. Here the CDR3 reads CASSGAMTPLQGADNYGYTF. DNA for the CDR3: TGTGCCAGCAGTGGGGCAATGACTCCTTTACAGGGGGCAGATAACTATGGCTACACCTTC.

This clonotype was observed many times. V and J are TRBV9 and TRBJ2-3; possibly TRBD1 or TRBD2 for D (6 bases each). The CDR3 has 14 residues. Germline assignment: CDR1 SGDLS and CDR2 YYNGEE. The germline V and J ends were trimmed by 3 bases and 1 base, with 9 bases remaining between them. The chain's CDR3 is CASSGGAGTDTQYF. Written as DNA, the CDR3 is TGTGCCAGCAGCGGGGGGGCCGGCACAGATACGCAGTATTTT.

V gene TRBV20-1 combines with J gene TRBJ2-7; D is unresolved. Trimming cost V 5 bases and J 6 bases, with 17 bases left between them. The CDR3 has 13 amino acids. The V gene's germline CDR1 is DFQATT and CDR2 SNEGSKA (reference sequence). The CDR3 is CSAPTGVASEQYF. The CDR3 DNA is TGCAGTGCTCCGACTGGGGTAGCCTCCGAGCAGTACTTC.

The chain has TRBV15 and TRBJ2-1, with 9 bases aligning to TRBD2. V dropped 6 bases and J dropped 6; count of bases not matched to a gene: 12. Germline V gene data show CDR1 as LNHNV and CDR2 as YYDKDF (reference sequence). The CDR3 sequence is 16 residues long. CDR3 in amino acids: CATSFPTGLAVNEQFF. As DNA, the CDR3 is TGTGCCACCAGTTTCCCCACGGGACTAGCAGTCAATGAGCAGTTCTTC.

The V gene is TRBV15, the J gene TRBJ1-5; possibly TRBD1 for D (6 bases). The CDR3 spans 15 residues. Looked up from germline, CDR1 is LNHNV and CDR2 is YYDKDF (reference sequence). V lost 1 base and J lost 2, with 9 bases in between. Written as DNA, the CDR3 is TGTGCCACCAGCAGAGCAGGGGATGGCAATCAGCCCCAGCATTTT. Protein product: CATSRAGDGNQPQHF.

The chain is built from TRBV7-3 and TRBJ2-2; no clear D gene. Germline assignment: CDR1 SGHTA and CDR2 FQGTGA. This CDR3 is 14 amino acids long. With 5 bases removed from V and 0 bases from J, the gap between germline ends came to 7 bases. CDR3 coding DNA: TGTGCCAGCAGCCGATCGCCGAACACCGGGGAGCTGTTTTTT. This gives the protein CASSRSPNTGELFF.

This sequence joins TRBV29-1 and TRBJ2-7, with 7 bases matching TRBD1. Germline V gene sequence: CDR1 SQVTM, CDR2 ANQGSEA. The CDR3 is made up of 14 amino acids. Trimming cost V 5 bases and J 4 bases; bases outside gene matches: 11. For the CDR3, the DNA is TGCAGCGTTTCGACAGGGATTAATTCGTACGAGCAGTACTTC. Its translation: CSVSTGINSYEQYF.

The genes are TRBV20-1 and TRBJ2-3, with 9 bases that match TRBD2. V lost 5 bases and J lost 0; bases outside the gene matches: 6. The CDR3 runs 15 residues. The germline V gene encodes CDR1 DFQATT and CDR2 SNEGSKA (reference sequence). The CDR3 region has the DNA TGCAGTGCTTTTTCTAGCGGGGAGAGCACAGATACGCAGTATTTT. It codes for CSAFSSGESTDTQYF.

This rearrangement joins TRBV25-1 to TRBJ1-6; 7 nucleotides align to TRBD1. The CDR3 contains 14 residues. V lost 4 bases to trimming and J lost 8 bases; unmatched junction nucleotides: 5. CDR1 MGHDK and CDR2 SYGVNS come from the germline V gene. The CDR3 region has the DNA TGTGCCAGCAGTGTGGCAGGGGGAGATTCACCCCTCCACTTT. Translating it yields CASSVAGGDSPLHF.

Of note for this clonotype: The CDR3 end shows no conserved phenylalanine or tryptophan, and so a read error is likely. The chain has TRBV27 and TRBJ2-1; 8 bases are shared with TRBD2. CDR3 length: 14 residues. Germline V CDR1 and CDR2: MNHEY, SMNVEV (reference sequence). CDR3 in DNA: TGTGCCACCAGTCTTACGGGACTAGGCAATGAGCAGTTCCTC. It encodes CATSLTGLGNEQFL.

The genes are TRBV2 and TRBJ1-4; 7 bases map to TRBD1. The V gene end was trimmed by 5 bases and the J gene end by 3 bases; junction bases not matched to a gene: 6. Looked up from germline, CDR1 is SNHLY and CDR2 is FYNNEI. The length of the CDR3 is 15 residues. The CDR3 region is CASSRRGLSNEKLFF. As DNA, the CDR3 is TGTGCCAGCAGTCGAAGGGGGCTGTCTAATGAAAAACTGTTTTTT.

The rearrangement uses TRBV13 and TRBJ2-1; 11 positions match TRBD1. Germline assignment: CDR1 PRHDT and CDR2 FYEKMQ (reference sequence). This CDR3 is 19 amino acids long. V lost 5 bases, J lost 0 bases, and 12 bases stayed unmatched. The CDR3 DNA follows: TGTGCCAGCAGCCCCTGGACAGGGGGCGGAGGAAGCTCCTACAATGAGCAGTTCTTC. Protein: CASSPWTGGGGSSYNEQFF.

This clonotype came up a few times. This chain uses TRBV19 with TRBJ2-7, with TRBD2 matching over 7 bases. The length of the CDR3 is 14 residues. With V trimmed by 8 bases and J by 2 bases, 9 bases remained unmatched. Germline CDR1 and CDR2: LNHDA and SQIVND (reference sequence). CDR3 protein: CASSEERDPYEQYF. As DNA, the CDR3 is TGTGCCAGTTCGGAAGAGCGGGACCCCTACGAGCAGTACTTC.

The chain couples TRBV7-9 to TRBJ2-7; 7 bases fit TRBD2. This CDR3 comprises 14 residues. CDR1 and CDR2 from the germline V gene are SEHNR and FQNEAQ (reference sequence). The V gene end was trimmed by 3 bases and the J gene end by 3 bases; junction bases not matched to a gene: 5. The DNA for the CDR3 is TGTGCCAGCAGCTTGTGGGGACTAAACTACGAGCAGTACTTC. Its protein is CASSLWGLNYEQYF.

This clonotype was detected a few times. The chain carries TRBV15 and TRBJ2-5; TRBD1 matches at 8 bases. Germline V CDR1 and CDR2: LNHNV, YYDKDF (reference sequence). The V gene end was trimmed by 2 bases and the J gene end by 4 bases; junction bases not matched to a gene: 12. The CDR3 has 17 residues. The chain's CDR3 is CATSRRPLDRVGETQYF. Here the CDR3 DNA reads TGTGCCACCAGCAGAAGACCTTTGGACAGGGTTGGAGAGACCCAGTACTTC.

CDR3 nucleotide sequence: TGTGCCAGCAGCTTATATCTCGGCACAATAGCGGGGGACACAGATACGCAGTATTTT. Protein product: CASSLYLGTIAGDTDTQYF. This chain joins TRBV11-2 and TRBJ2-3; TRBD2 matches at 9 bases. Germline CDR1 and CDR2: SGHAT and FQNNGV. CDR3 length equals 19 residues. V trimming: 2 bases; J trimming: 2 bases; junction bases outside the gene matches: 14.

This clonotype is deemed medium-sized (0.01 to 0.1%). This chain joins TRBV19 and TRBJ2-1, with TRBD1 matching 7 bases. From germline, CDR1 is LNHDA and CDR2 SQIVND (reference sequence). Trimming removed 2 bases from V and 4 bases from J; junction bases left unmatched: 5. The CDR3 runs 15 residues. CDR3 in amino acids: CASSISGTDYNEQFF. The CDR3 DNA reads as TGTGCCAGTAGTATAAGTGGGACAGATTACAATGAGCAGTTCTTC.

This chain uses TRBV19 with TRBJ1-3, with TRBD1 matching 12 bases. Germline V lookup: CDR1 LNHDA, CDR2 SQIVND (reference sequence). V shed 11 bases, J shed 4 bases, and the junction held 9 bases outside the gene matches. The CDR3 extends over 15 amino acids. As DNA, the CDR3 is TGTGCCCTGCGGGACAGGGGGCCGGAAGGAAACACCATATATTTT. This sequence encodes CALRDRGPEGNTIYF.

This clonotype was observed a handful of times. The chain links TRBV25-1 to TRBJ2-1, with unresolved D. Per germline, CDR1 MGHDK and CDR2 SYGVNS. V dropped 4 bases and J dropped 4 bases, with 2 bases sitting between them. The CDR3 covers 11 residues. The CDR3 DNA follows: TGTGCCAGCAGTGCATACAATGAGCAGTTCTTC. This sequence encodes CASSAYNEQFF.

This clonotype was found many times. This chain links TRBV28 with TRBJ1-5; weak D call: TRBD1 (6 bases). V lost 2 bases, J lost 6 bases, and 17 bases lay in between. Germline V gene sequence: CDR1 MDHEN, CDR2 SYDVKM. The CDR3 covers 16 residues. The CDR3 coding sequence is TGTGCCAGCAGTTTAATTGAGTCAGGGGCCGGTCAGCCCCAGCATTTT. As protein: CASSLIESGAGQPQHF.

This chain joins TRBV7-9 and TRBJ2-7, with 9 bases aligning to TRBD2. The trim removed 8 bases at V and 2 bases at J, leaving 4 bases unmatched. This CDR3 spans 13 amino acids. Germline V gene lookup returns CDR1 SEHNR and CDR2 FQNEAQ (reference sequence). The CDR3 coding sequence is TGTGCCAGCGGGACTAGCTGGGCCTACGAGCAGTACTTC. Protein product: CASGTSWAYEQYF.

On this clonotype: Given the absence of the conserved phenylalanine or tryptophan at the CDR3 end, a read error is likely. The chain is built from TRBV10-2 and TRBJ2-5, with 7 bases identical to TRBD2. Losses at the gene ends were 3 bases for V and 5 bases for J; bases not matched to a gene: 9. This CDR3 has 15 amino acids. Per germline, CDR1 WSHSY and CDR2 SAAADI. The CDR3 region is CASSDPKAGRETQYS. The DNA of the CDR3 is TGCGCCAGCAGTGATCCCAAAGCGGGACGGGAGACCCAGTACTCC.

The chain combines TRBV11-2 with TRBJ2-3; D may match TRBD1 or TRBD2 (7 bases each). The CDR3 is 16 residues long. The germline gives CDR1 SGHAT, CDR2 FQNNGV. V was trimmed by 5 bases and J by 2 bases, leaving 17 bases between them. The CDR3 nucleotides read TGTGCCAGCAGCGAAAGACAGGGAGGGTCCACAGATACGCAGTATTTT. This codes for CASSERQGGSTDTQYF.